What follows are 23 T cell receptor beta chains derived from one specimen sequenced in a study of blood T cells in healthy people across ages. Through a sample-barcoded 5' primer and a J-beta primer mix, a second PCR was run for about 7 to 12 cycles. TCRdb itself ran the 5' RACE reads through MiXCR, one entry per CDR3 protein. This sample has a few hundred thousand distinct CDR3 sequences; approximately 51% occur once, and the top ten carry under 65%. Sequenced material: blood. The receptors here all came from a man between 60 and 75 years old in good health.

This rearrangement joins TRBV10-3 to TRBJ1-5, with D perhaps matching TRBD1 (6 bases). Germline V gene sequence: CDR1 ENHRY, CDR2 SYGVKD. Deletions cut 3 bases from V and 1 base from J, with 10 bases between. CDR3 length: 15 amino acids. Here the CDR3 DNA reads TGTGCCATCAGTGAAGGCAGGGGAAGCAATCAGCCCCAGCATTTT. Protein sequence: CAISEGRGSNQPQHF.

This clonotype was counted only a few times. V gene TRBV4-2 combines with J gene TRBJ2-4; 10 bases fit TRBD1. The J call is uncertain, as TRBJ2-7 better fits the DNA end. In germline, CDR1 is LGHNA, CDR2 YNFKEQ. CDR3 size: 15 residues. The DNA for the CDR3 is TGTGCCAGCAGCCAATTGAGGGGACAGGGGAACGAGCAGTACTTC. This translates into CASSQLRGQGNEQYF.

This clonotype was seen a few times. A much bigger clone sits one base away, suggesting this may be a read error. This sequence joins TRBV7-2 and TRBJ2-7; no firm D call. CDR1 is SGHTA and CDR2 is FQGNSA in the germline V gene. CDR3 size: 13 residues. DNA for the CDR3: TGTGCCAGCAGCGTAGCTCCGGCCTACGAGCAGTACTTC. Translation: CASSVAPAYEQYF.

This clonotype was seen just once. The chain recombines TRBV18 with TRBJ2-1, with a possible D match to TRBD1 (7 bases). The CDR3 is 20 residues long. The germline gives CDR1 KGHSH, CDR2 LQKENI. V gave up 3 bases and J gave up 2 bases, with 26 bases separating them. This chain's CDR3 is CASSPTTGPGRASAYNEQFF. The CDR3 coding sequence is TGTGCCAGCTCACCGACGACAGGGCCTGGGCGGGCTAGCGCCTACAATGAGCAGTTCTTC.

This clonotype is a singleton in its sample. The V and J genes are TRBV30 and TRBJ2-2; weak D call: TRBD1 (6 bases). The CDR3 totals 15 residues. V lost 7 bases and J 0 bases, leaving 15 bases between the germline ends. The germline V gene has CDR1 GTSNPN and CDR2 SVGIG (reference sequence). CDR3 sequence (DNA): TGTGCCTCGACGGCAGGGGCTTCGAACACCGGGGAGCTGTTTTTT. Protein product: CASTAGASNTGELFF.

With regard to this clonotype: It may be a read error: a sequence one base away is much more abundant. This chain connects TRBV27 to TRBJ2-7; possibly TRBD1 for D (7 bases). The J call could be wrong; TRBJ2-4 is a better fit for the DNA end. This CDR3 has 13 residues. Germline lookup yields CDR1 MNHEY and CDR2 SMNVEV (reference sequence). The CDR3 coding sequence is TGTGCCTGCAGCTCGACAGGGAGGAACATTCAGTACTTC. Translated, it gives CACSSTGRNIQYF.

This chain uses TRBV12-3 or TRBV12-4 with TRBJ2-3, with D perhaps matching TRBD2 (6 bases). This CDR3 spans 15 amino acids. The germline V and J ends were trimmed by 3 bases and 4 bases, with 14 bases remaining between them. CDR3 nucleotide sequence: TGTGCCAGCAGTTTCTTGGGGGGAATCGCAGATACGCAGTATTTT. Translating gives CASSFLGGIADTQYF.

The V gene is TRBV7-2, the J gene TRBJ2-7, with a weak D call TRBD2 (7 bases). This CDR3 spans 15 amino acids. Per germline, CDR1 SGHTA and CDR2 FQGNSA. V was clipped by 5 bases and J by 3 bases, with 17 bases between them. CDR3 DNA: TGTGCCAGCAGCCAAGGGGGGGTAAGGGGCTACGAGCAGTACTTC. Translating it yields CASSQGGVRGYEQYF. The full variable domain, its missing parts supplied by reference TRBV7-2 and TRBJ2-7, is GAGVSQSPSNKVTEKGKDVELRCDPISGHTALYWYRQSLGQGLEFLIYFQGNSAPDKSGLPSDRFSAERTGGSVSTLTIQRTQQEDSAVYLCASSQGGVRGYEQYFGPGTRLTVT.

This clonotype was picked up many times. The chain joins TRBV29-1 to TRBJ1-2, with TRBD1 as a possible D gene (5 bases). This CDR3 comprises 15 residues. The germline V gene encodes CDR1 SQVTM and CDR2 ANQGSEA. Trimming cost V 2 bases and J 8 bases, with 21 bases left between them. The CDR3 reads CSVEYGHRNSGGYTF. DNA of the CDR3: TGCAGCGTTGAATACGGTCACAGGAACTCGGGCGGCTACACCTTC. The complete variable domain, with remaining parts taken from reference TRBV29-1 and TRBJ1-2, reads SAVISQKPSRDICQRGTSLTIQCQVDSQVTMMFWYRQQPGQSLTLIATANQGSEATYESGFVIDKFPISRPNLTFSTLTVSNMSPEDSSIYLCSVEYGHRNSGGYTFGSGTRLTVV.

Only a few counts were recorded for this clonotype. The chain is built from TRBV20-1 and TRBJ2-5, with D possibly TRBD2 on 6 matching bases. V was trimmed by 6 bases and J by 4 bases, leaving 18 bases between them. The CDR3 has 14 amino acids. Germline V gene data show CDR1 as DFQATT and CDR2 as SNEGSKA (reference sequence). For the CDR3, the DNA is TGCAGTGCCCGTAGTTCTAGCGTGCCAGAGACCCAGTACTTC. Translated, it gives CSARSSSVPETQYF.

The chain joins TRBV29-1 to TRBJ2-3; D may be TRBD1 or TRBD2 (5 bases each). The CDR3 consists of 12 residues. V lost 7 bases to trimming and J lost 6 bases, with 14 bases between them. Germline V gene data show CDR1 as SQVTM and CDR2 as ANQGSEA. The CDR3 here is CSALFGGDTQYF. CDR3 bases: TGCAGCGCTTTATTTGGGGGTGATACGCAGTATTTT.

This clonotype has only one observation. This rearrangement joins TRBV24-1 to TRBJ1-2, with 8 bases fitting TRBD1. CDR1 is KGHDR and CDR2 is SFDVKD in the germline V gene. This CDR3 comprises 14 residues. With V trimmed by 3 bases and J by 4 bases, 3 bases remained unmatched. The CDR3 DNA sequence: TGTGCCACCAGTGATGACGACAGGGGCTATGGCTACACCTTC. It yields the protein CATSDDDRGYGYTF.

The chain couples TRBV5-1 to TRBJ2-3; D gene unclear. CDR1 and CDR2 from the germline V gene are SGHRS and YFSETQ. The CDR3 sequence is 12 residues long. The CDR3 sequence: CAHRANADTQYF. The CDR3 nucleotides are TGCGCACACAGAGCGAACGCAGATACGCAGTATTTT. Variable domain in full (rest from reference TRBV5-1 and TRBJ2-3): KAGVTQTPRYLIKTRGQQVTLSCSPISGHRSVSWYQQTPGQGLQFLFEYFSETQRNKGNFPGRFSGRQFSNSRSEMNVSTLELGDSALYLCAHRANADTQYFGPGTRLTVL.

The CDR3 DNA reads as TGTGCCAGCAGCGCAAACGCCGGGACCGGCCCAGATACGCAGTATTTT. Its protein product is CASSANAGTGPDTQYF. The rearrangement uses TRBV11-2 and TRBJ2-3; the D call may be TRBD1 or TRBD2 (5 bases each). The CDR3 totals 16 residues. V lost 5 bases, J lost 4 bases, and 19 bases lay in between. Germline CDR1 reads SGHAT; CDR2 reads FQNNGV.

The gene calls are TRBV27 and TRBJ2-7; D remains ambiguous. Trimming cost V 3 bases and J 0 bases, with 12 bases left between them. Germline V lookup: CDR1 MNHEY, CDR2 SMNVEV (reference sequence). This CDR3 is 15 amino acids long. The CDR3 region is CASSLKPTSSYEQYF. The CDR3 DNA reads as TGTGCCAGCAGTTTGAAGCCTACCAGCTCCTACGAGCAGTACTTC.

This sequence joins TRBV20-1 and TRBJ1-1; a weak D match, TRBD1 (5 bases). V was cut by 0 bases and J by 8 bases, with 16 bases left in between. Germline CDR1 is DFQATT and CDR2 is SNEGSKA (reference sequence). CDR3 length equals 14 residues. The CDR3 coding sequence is TGCAGTGCTAGAGATCCATGGGGGAGAGGCGAAGCTTTCTTT. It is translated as CSARDPWGRGEAFF.

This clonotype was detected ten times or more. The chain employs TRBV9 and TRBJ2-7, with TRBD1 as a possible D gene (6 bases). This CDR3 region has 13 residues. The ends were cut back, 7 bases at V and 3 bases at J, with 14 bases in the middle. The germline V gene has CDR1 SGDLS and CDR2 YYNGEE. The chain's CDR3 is CASPRDTFYEQYF. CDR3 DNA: TGTGCCAGCCCCCGGGACACGTTCTACGAGCAGTACTTC.

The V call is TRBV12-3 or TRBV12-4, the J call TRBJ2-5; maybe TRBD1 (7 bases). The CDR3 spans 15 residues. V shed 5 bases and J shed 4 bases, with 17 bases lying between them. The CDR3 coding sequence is TGTGCCAGCAGTAATACAGGGGCGGGGATAGAGACCCAGTACTTC. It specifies CASSNTGAGIETQYF.

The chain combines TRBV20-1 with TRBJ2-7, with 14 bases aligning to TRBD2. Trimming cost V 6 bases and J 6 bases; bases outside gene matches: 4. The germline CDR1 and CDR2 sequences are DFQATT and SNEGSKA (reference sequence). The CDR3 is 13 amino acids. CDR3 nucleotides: TGCAGTGCAAGGACTAGCGGGAGGCCCGAGCAGTACTTC. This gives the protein CSARTSGRPEQYF.

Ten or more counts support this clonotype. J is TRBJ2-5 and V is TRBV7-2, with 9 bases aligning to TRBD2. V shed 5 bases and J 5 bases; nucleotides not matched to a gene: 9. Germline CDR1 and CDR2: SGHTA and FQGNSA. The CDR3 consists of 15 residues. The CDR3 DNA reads TGTGCCAGCAGCCTCCAGCGGGGGGCACGGGAGACCCAGTACTTC. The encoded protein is CASSLQRGARETQYF.

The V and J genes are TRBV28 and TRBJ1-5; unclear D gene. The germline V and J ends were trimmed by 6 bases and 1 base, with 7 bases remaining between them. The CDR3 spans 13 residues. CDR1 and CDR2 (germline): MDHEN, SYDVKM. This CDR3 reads CASRRRSNQPQHF. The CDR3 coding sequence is TGTGCCAGCAGAAGGCGGAGCAATCAGCCCCAGCATTTT.

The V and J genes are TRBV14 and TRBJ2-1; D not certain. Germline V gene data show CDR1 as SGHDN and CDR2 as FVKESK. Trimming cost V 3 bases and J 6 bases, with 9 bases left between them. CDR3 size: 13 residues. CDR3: CASSHRVGNEQFF. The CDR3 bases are TGTGCCAGCAGCCACCGGGTGGGCAATGAGCAGTTCTTC. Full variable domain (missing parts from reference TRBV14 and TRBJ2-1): EAGVTQFPSHSVIEKGQTVTLRCDPISGHDNLYWYRRVMGKEIKFLLHFVKESKQDESGMPNNRFLAERTGGTYSTLKVQPAELEDSGVYFCASSHRVGNEQFFGPGTRLTVL.

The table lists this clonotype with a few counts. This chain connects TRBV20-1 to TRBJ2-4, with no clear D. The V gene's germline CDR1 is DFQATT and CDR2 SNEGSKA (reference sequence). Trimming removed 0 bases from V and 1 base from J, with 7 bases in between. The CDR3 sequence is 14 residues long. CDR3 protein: CSAREGAAKNIQYF. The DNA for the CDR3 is TGCAGTGCTAGAGAGGGCGCGGCCAAAAACATTCAGTACTTC.